The present entry profiles one T cell receptor (beta chain) with its context. V shed 2 bases and J shed 8 bases, with 10 bases lying between them. The germline V gene encodes CDR1 WSHSY and CDR2 SAAADI. This CDR3 has 14 residues. This record comes from a study of blood T cell repertoires in COVID-19. On the study more broadly: The origin of the acute and convalescent COVID-19 samples was the United States, Italy and Spain.

As handled by the study authors: It was from reference gene primer amplification that nucleated cell counts were estimated. Repertoires were generated with immunoSEQ multiplex PCR, while TCRdb's copy carries only in-frame clones and drops some. The D gene and trimming were derived from the DNA, and the V and J assignments and clone size from that table. This sample has about 140,000 clones, with around 90% found just once. The sample taken for sequencing was peripheral blood. This chain links TRBV10-2 with TRBJ1-6, with D perhaps TRBD1 (5 bases). The TCR was taken from a man in his 70s with acute or convalescent COVID-19. The CDR3 region has the DNA TGCGCCAGCAGTGAGAGCAGGGCGGATTCACCCCTCCACTTT. Its protein product is CASSESRADSPLHF.